The 14 T cell receptor beta chains below were found in one sample sequenced in a study of cytomegalovirus exposure and HLA in healthy donors. Primers: 60 Vbeta forward and 13 Jbeta reverse. Libraries were prepared by immunoSEQ multiplex PCR; TCRdb keeps only in-frame clonotypes and omits some of them. Of 100,000 to 150,000 clones in the sample, around three quarters were seen once. The specimen sequenced was PBMCs. The receptors were sampled from a female donor in good health and CMV-seronegative.

V usage is TRBV12-5 and J usage is TRBJ2-1; the D gene is possibly TRBD1 (6 bases). In germline, CDR1 is LGHNT, CDR2 FRNRAP. This CDR3 comprises 15 residues. The V and J ends lost 1 base and 4 bases respectively, with 11 bases between them. The CDR3 DNA sequence: TGTGCTAGTGGTTTGGACGGGACATCGTACAATGAGCAGTTCTTC. It specifies CASGLDGTSYNEQFF.

CDR3: CASSDPQQGIGNTIYF. The CDR3 region has the DNA TGTGCCAGCAGTGATCCGCAACAGGGAATTGGAAACACCATATATTTT. The rearrangement joins TRBV25-1 to TRBJ1-3; D is perhaps TRBD1 (6 bases). The V gene's germline CDR1 is MGHDK and CDR2 SYGVNS. The V end lost 3 bases, the J end lost 3 bases, and 15 bases lay between the germline ends. The CDR3 spans 16 residues. The full variable domain, in which reference TRBV25-1 and TRBJ1-3 provide the parts outside the CDR3, is EADIYQTPRYLVIGTGKKITLECSQTMGHDKMYWYQQDPGMELHLIHYSYGVNSTEKGDLSSESTVSRIRTEHFPLTLESARPSHTSQYLCASSDPQQGIGNTIYFGEGSWLTVV.

The CDR3 here is CASSRRSGSNQPQHF. The CDR3 DNA sequence: TGTGCCAGCAGTAGACGGTCGGGTAGCAATCAGCCCCAGCATTTT. The V and J genes are TRBV6-5 and TRBJ1-5; no definite D call. The V gene's germline CDR1 is MNHEY and CDR2 SVGAGI. V lost 5 bases, J lost 0 bases, and 11 bases lay in between. The length of the CDR3 is 15 residues.

The chain couples TRBV9 to TRBJ2-2; possibly TRBD1 for D (9 bases). This CDR3 contains 18 residues. V was trimmed by 0 bases and J by 4 bases, leaving 19 bases between them. Germline assignment: CDR1 SGDLS and CDR2 YYNGEE. The CDR3, as DNA: TGTGCCAGCAGCGTAGTACCGGGGGGGGACAGGGTCACCGGGGAGCTGTTTTTT. Its translation is CASSVVPGGDRVTGELFF. Full variable domain (rest looked up from reference TRBV9 and TRBJ2-2): DSGVTQTPKHLITATGQRVTLRCSPRSGDLSVYWYQQSLDQGLQFLIQYYNGEERAKGNILERFSAQQFPDLHSELNLSSLELGDSALYFCASSVVPGGDRVTGELFFGEGSRLTVL.

This sequence joins TRBV5-4 and TRBJ2-5; D possibly corresponds to TRBD1 (6 bases). V was shortened by 4 bases and J by 5 bases, with 15 bases between the two germline ends. This CDR3 region has 14 residues. Germline V gene data show CDR1 as SGHNT and CDR2 as YYREEE (reference sequence). CDR3 sequence: CASSQQGRGETQYF. CDR3 nucleotides: TGTGCCAGCAGCCAGCAGGGTAGGGGGGAGACCCAGTACTTC.

The chain employs TRBV7-8 and TRBJ1-6, with TRBD1 as a possible D gene (6 bases). Trimming took 5 bases from V and 0 from J, leaving 17 bases between them. The germline CDR1 and CDR2 sequences are SGHVS and FQNEAQ. This CDR3 is built from 18 residues. The CDR3 loop reads CASSPVGGASSYNSPLHF. The CDR3 DNA reads as TGTGCCAGCAGCCCCGTGGGGGGGGCGAGCTCCTATAATTCACCCCTCCACTTT.

This chain joins TRBV19 and TRBJ1-5, with unresolved D. The V end was cut by 3 bases, the J end by 3 bases, with 9 bases between. This CDR3 has 14 amino acids. Germline lookup yields CDR1 LNHDA and CDR2 SQIVND (reference sequence). Here the CDR3 DNA reads TGTGCCAGTAGTATCAGGTCCTCCAATCAGCCCCAGCATTTT. Its translation: CASSIRSSNQPQHF.

The chain has TRBV11-3 and TRBJ2-2, with TRBD2 identical over 7 bases. J lost 4 bases, V lost 5 bases, and 7 bases had no gene match. The germline gives CDR1 SGHNT, CDR2 YENEEA. The CDR3 extends over 15 amino acids. The CDR3 coding sequence is TGTGCCAGCAGCGCCTCCGGGGAGGGCACCGGGGAGCTGTTTTTT. Translating it yields CASSASGEGTGELFF.

V is TRBV19 and J is TRBJ2-1, with 13 bases matching TRBD2. Unmatched junction bases numbered 3, after V lost 5 bases and J lost 8 bases. Per germline, CDR1 LNHDA and CDR2 SQIVND (reference sequence). The CDR3 is 14 residues long. The CDR3 spells CASSPTSGRDEQFF. The CDR3 nucleotides are TGTGCCAGTAGTCCCACTAGCGGGAGGGATGAGCAGTTCTTC.

In its sample, this clone was seen a few times. The V gene is TRBV7-8, the J gene TRBJ2-7; a possible D gene is TRBD2 (5 bases). The CDR3 extends over 14 amino acids. Germline values: CDR1 SGHVS, CDR2 FQNEAQ. The V gene lost 8 bases and the J gene lost 3 bases, with 17 bases spanning the gap. CDR3 sequence reads: CASSRVGNFYEQYF. The CDR3 DNA reads TGTGCCAGCTCGCGGGTTGGAAATTTCTACGAGCAGTACTTC. Full variable domain (missing parts from reference TRBV7-8 and TRBJ2-7): GAGVSQSPRYKVAKRGQDVALRCDPISGHVSLFWYQQALGQGPEFLTYFQNEAQLDKSGLPSDRFFAERPEGSVSTLKIQRTQQEDSAVYLCASSRVGNFYEQYFGPGTRLTVT.

The V call is TRBV11-2, the J call TRBJ2-3; D might be TRBD2 (5 bases). The germline V gene has CDR1 SGHAT and CDR2 FQNNGV. V was pared by 3 bases and J by 0 bases, with 19 bases between. The CDR3 has 18 amino acids. The chain's CDR3 is CASSLVISGSTSTDTQYF. Written as DNA, the CDR3 is TGTGCCAGCAGCTTGGTAATCAGCGGATCCACTAGCACAGATACGCAGTATTTT.

This clone appeared a few times. V is TRBV5-1 and J is TRBJ2-5; D may be TRBD2 (5 bases). CDR3 size: 11 residues. Trimming stripped 2 bases from V and 7 bases from J, with 6 bases between. Germline CDR1 is SGHRS and CDR2 is YFSETQ. The CDR3 protein is CASSLGGTQYF. The DNA of the CDR3 is TGCGCCAGCAGCTTAGGAGGGACCCAGTACTTC.

This clone was detected only a few times. DNA of the CDR3: TGTGCTAGTGGTTTGAGAGGGGGCGATGGCTCCTACGAGCAGTACTTC. As protein: CASGLRGGDGSYEQYF. The rearrangement links TRBV12-5 to TRBJ2-7; TRBD1 matches 7 bases. This CDR3 comprises 16 residues. The V and J ends lost 2 bases and 0 bases, in that order; junction bases with no gene match: 7. Germline V gene data show CDR1 as LGHNT and CDR2 as FRNRAP.

Points on this clone: This CDR3 is also generated by other DNA sequences in the sample. The CDR3 DNA reads as TGTGCCATCAGTGAGTCCCTCGGGGAGCTGTTTTTT. This encodes CAISESLGELFF. The chain recombines TRBV10-3 with TRBJ2-2; D is ambiguous. The CDR3 totals 12 residues. Trimming shortened V by 0 bases and J by 7 bases, and 3 bases separated the two germline ends. The germline CDR1 and CDR2 sequences are ENHRY and SYGVKD.